Presented here are 32 T cell receptor beta chains from one specimen sequenced in a study of Ad26.COV2.S vaccination and SARS-CoV-2 variants. Treatment of the sample: around 19 received Ad26.COV2.S at low or high dose, single or two shots; roughly 5 received placebo; per-sample allocation not given. Sample collection was performed on day 63 after the first vaccine or placebo injection. Method: immunoSEQ multiplex PCR; TCRdb's copy keeps in-frame clones and lacks some. The data contain about 320,000 clones, just under 85% of them singletons. Specimen: peripheral blood, collected in a trial of Ad26.COV2.S vaccine versus placebo. These receptor sequences come from a person aged 18-60 years who received the Ad26.COV2.S COVID-19 vaccine or a placebo.

The rearrangement uses TRBV7-2 and TRBJ1-1; D possibly corresponds to TRBD1 (6 bases). Germline V gene lookup returns CDR1 SGHTA and CDR2 FQGNSA. V shed 7 bases and J shed 5 bases, with 17 bases lying between them. This CDR3 is built from 14 residues. The CDR3 nucleotides are TGTGCCAGCACCCCCATAGAGGGGGTTACTGAAGCTTTCTTT. The encoded protein is CASTPIEGVTEAFF.

This clone was detected once. As DNA, the CDR3 is TGTGCCAGCAGCGTAGCGGCGGAGAACTATGGCTACACCTTC. Translation gives CASSVAAENYGYTF. The chain links TRBV9 to TRBJ1-2; no clear D gene. CDR1 SGDLS and CDR2 YYNGEE come from the germline V gene. Trimming removed 0 bases from V and 2 bases from J, with 8 bases in between. The CDR3 loop spans 14 amino acids.

The chain combines TRBV7-8 with TRBJ1-2; no definite D call. Germline CDR1 reads SGHVS; CDR2 reads FQNEAQ. The CDR3 loop spans 16 amino acids. V gave up 1 base and J gave up 1 base, with 13 bases separating them. Written as DNA, the CDR3 is TGTGCCAGCAGCTTAGAAGGGCGGAAGGATAACTATGGCTACACCTTC. This encodes CASSLEGRKDNYGYTF.

The chain couples TRBV5-6 to TRBJ2-7; 8 bases are shared with TRBD1. The ends lost 5 bases at V and 2 bases at J; junction bases unmatched: 3. The CDR3 contains 13 residues. Germline-derived CDR1 and CDR2 are SGHDT and YYEEEE. The DNA of the CDR3 is TGTGCCAGCAGGGGACAGGCTACCTACGAGCAGTACTTC. This encodes CASRGQATYEQYF.

The V gene is TRBV4-1, the J gene TRBJ2-4; 8 bases fit TRBD2. The V segment lost 1 base and the J segment 0 bases; nucleotides outside the gene matches: 8. Germline CDR1 reads MGHRA; CDR2 reads YSYEKL. The length of the CDR3 is 18 residues. The CDR3 loop reads CASSQGRFAGGAKNIQYF. CDR3 in DNA: TGCGCCAGCAGCCAAGGAAGATTCGCGGGGGGAGCCAAAAACATTCAGTACTTC.

The V and J genes are TRBV3-1 (or the pseudogene TRBV3-2) and TRBJ2-5, with 8 nucleotides matching TRBD2. Germline V gene sequence: CDR1 LGHDT, CDR2 YNNKEL (reference sequence). The CDR3 length is 14 residues. V lost 7 bases to trimming and J lost 3 bases; unmatched junction nucleotides: 7. CDR3 loop: CASTSGGLEETQYF. Here the CDR3 DNA reads TGTGCCAGCACCTCGGGGGGGTTAGAAGAGACCCAGTACTTC.

The chain uses TRBV19 and TRBJ1-5; 10 bases map to TRBD1. The germline V gene encodes CDR1 LNHDA and CDR2 SQIVND (reference sequence). The J segment lost 5 bases and the V segment lost 6 bases, leaving 4 bases of the junction unmatched. The CDR3 consists of 14 residues. The CDR3 sequence: CASSGTGVYQPQHF. For the CDR3, the DNA is TGTGCCAGTAGCGGGACAGGGGTATATCAGCCCCAGCATTTT.

This clone was picked up a small number of times. The chain joins TRBV3-1 (or the pseudogene TRBV3-2) to TRBJ2-7; D could derive from TRBD1 or TRBD2 (7 bases each). CDR3 length equals 14 residues. V shed 3 bases and J shed 2 bases, with 11 bases lying between them. Germline CDR1 is LGHDT and CDR2 is YNNKEL (reference sequence). CDR3 bases: TGTGCCAGCAGCCAGGGAGGGGGCCCCTACGAGCAGTACTTC. Translating it yields CASSQGGGPYEQYF.

V gene TRBV12-3 or TRBV12-4 combines with J gene TRBJ2-2; TRBD1 agrees at 7 bases. Trimming at V came to 5 bases and at J to 5 bases, leaving 2 bases not matched to a gene. The CDR3 sequence is 13 residues long. The CDR3 DNA is TGTGCCAGCAGTCCGACAGGGACCGGGGAGCTGTTTTTT. Amino acid sequence: CASSPTGTGELFF.

This chain connects TRBV28 to TRBJ1-5, with D hard to call. Germline V gene lookup returns CDR1 MDHEN and CDR2 SYDVKM. V was pared by 8 bases and J by 5 bases, with 10 bases between. The CDR3 consists of 12 residues. CDR3 region: CASQRNHQPQHF. The CDR3 nucleotides are TGTGCCAGCCAACGGAACCATCAGCCCCAGCATTTT.

This CDR3 is CASSQESLGNIGYGYTF. In nucleotides, the CDR3 is TGCGCCAGCAGCCAAGAATCGTTAGGGAATATTGGCTATGGCTACACCTTC. The chain is built from TRBV4-1 and TRBJ1-2, with unresolved D. Trimming shortened V by 0 bases and J by 4 bases, and 18 bases separated the two germline ends. Per germline, CDR1 MGHRA and CDR2 YSYEKL. The CDR3 is made up of 17 amino acids.

This clone showed up just a few times. The chain joins TRBV2 to TRBJ1-2; D may be TRBD1 (5 bases). The germline CDR1 and CDR2 sequences are SNHLY and FYNNEI. The CDR3 sequence is 15 residues long. The V end was cut by 4 bases, the J end by 2 bases, with 14 bases between. The CDR3 DNA reads TGTGCCAGCAGTGGGGGCCCCGGGAAGAACTATGGCTACACCTTC. Translated: CASSGGPGKNYGYTF.

The V gene is TRBV21-1, the J gene TRBJ2-4; the table's D gene call, TRBD1, was not cross checked with the DNA. TRBV21-1 constitutes a pseudogene. The CDR3 spans 19 residues. CDR3 nucleotide sequence: TGTGCCAGCAGCACCGGGACAGCACCACACTTACTAGCCAAAAACATTCAGTACTTC. This gives the protein CASSTGTAPHLLAKNIQYF.

The chain combines TRBV19 with TRBJ1-1; D is perhaps TRBD1 (5 bases). Trimming stripped 5 bases from V and 6 bases from J, with 13 bases between. Per the germline V gene, CDR1 is LNHDA and CDR2 is SQIVND (reference sequence). This CDR3 has 13 residues. The CDR3 DNA sequence: TGTGCCAGTAGTCCGTTTTCGGGACCTGAAGCTTTCTTT. Amino acid sequence: CASSPFSGPEAFF. The variable domain in full, with the rest retrieved from reference TRBV19 and TRBJ1-1, is DGGITQSPKYLFRKEGQNVTLSCEQNLNHDAMYWYRQDPGQGLRLIYYSQIVNDFQKGDIAEGYSVSREKKESFPLTVTSAQKNPTAFYLCASSPFSGPEAFFGQGTRLTVV.

The chain recombines TRBV30 with TRBJ2-1, with 10 nucleotides matching TRBD1. The CDR3 is made up of 14 amino acids. The junction had 4 bases not matched to a gene; V was cut back by 2 bases and J by 6 bases. Germline V gene data show CDR1 as GTSNPN and CDR2 as SVGIG (reference sequence). Here the CDR3 reads CAWSTGQGGNEQFF. CDR3 bases: TGTGCCTGGAGTACAGGACAGGGGGGCAATGAGCAGTTCTTC.

The table lists this clone with a count of one. The V gene is TRBV6-5, the J gene TRBJ1-1; TRBD1 might be the D (5 bases). Per the germline V gene, CDR1 is MNHEY and CDR2 is SVGAGI. Trimming removed 7 bases at V and 0 bases at J, with 9 bases between. The CDR3 runs to 13 residues. The chain's CDR3 is CASKQVLNTEAFF. CDR3 DNA sequence: TGTGCCAGCAAACAGGTTCTGAACACTGAAGCTTTCTTT.

V gene TRBV9 combines with J gene TRBJ2-5, with D perhaps TRBD2 (6 bases). Germline-derived CDR1 and CDR2 are SGDLS and YYNGEE. V shed 2 bases and J shed 5 bases, with 16 bases lying between them. CDR3 length: 15 amino acids. The CDR3 region is CASSVGGSLRETQYF. CDR3 nucleotides: TGTGCCAGCAGCGTCGGGGGTAGTCTACGGGAGACCCAGTACTTC.

This chain links TRBV5-6 with TRBJ2-1; 8 nucleotides agree with TRBD1. Germline V gene sequence: CDR1 SGHDT, CDR2 YYEEEE. V lost 4 bases and J lost 5; bases outside the gene matches: 8. This CDR3 is built from 15 residues. The DNA for the CDR3 is TGTGCCAGCAGCGTGACAGGGGCGACTAACAATGAGCAGTTCTTC. Residues: CASSVTGATNNEQFF.

V gene TRBV30 combines with J gene TRBJ2-7; D is possibly TRBD2 (6 bases). The CDR3 has 13 residues. Germline values: CDR1 GTSNPN, CDR2 SVGIG (reference sequence). Trimming stripped 5 bases from V and 7 bases from J, with 18 bases between. The CDR3 region is CAWAARGIGEQYF. The CDR3 DNA follows: TGTGCCTGGGCCGCCCGCGGGATCGGGGAGCAGTACTTC.

The chain has TRBV5-1 and TRBJ2-5, with 10 bases that match TRBD2. The CDR3 is 13 amino acids. V lost 0 bases, J lost 10 bases, and 3 bases stayed unmatched. Germline CDR1 is SGHRS and CDR2 is YFSETQ. The CDR3 bases are TGCGCCAGCAGCTTGGGCGTAGCGGGGGGCCAGTACTTC. Protein product: CASSLGVAGGQYF.

The chain combines TRBV18 with TRBJ1-5, with D possibly matching TRBD1 (5 bases). V was clipped by 1 base and J by 1 base, with 8 bases between them. The CDR3 spans 15 residues. CDR1 and CDR2 (germline): KGHSH, LQKENI. CDR3 DNA sequence: TGTGCCAGCTCACCACAGGGACCCAGCAATCAGCCCCAGCATTTT. Its translation: CASSPQGPSNQPQHF.

The rearrangement uses TRBV5-5 and TRBJ1-6; D remains ambiguous. There are 14 residues in the CDR3. The ends were cut back, 5 bases at V and 10 bases at J, with 16 bases in the middle. The germline gives CDR1 SGHKS, CDR2 YYEKEE (reference sequence). In DNA form, the CDR3 reads TGTGCCAGCAGTCCGGGTAAGGGTAACTCACCCCTCCACTTT. It yields the protein CASSPGKGNSPLHF.

The chain joins TRBV7-9 to TRBJ1-3; D unresolved. The V end lost 1 base, the J end lost 8 bases, and 6 bases lay between the germline ends. Germline values: CDR1 SEHNR, CDR2 FQNEAQ (reference sequence). The CDR3 consists of 12 residues. The CDR3 bases are TGTGCCAGCAGCTTAGTTGAGTACACCATATATTTT. It translates to CASSLVEYTIYF.

The CDR3 here is CASSQGGTVIGGGLHSPLHF. CDR3 sequence (DNA): TGTGCCAGCAGCCAAGGCGGGACAGTCATCGGGGGAGGATTACATTCACCCCTCCACTTT. The chain employs TRBV3-1 (or the pseudogene TRBV3-2) and TRBJ1-6; 7 nucleotides agree with TRBD1. J lost 8 bases, V lost 1 base, and 20 bases had no gene match. This CDR3 region has 20 residues. Germline values: CDR1 LGHDT, CDR2 YNNKEL (reference sequence).

The V gene is TRBV28, the J gene TRBJ2-2, with D maybe TRBD1 (5 bases). The V end lost 6 bases, the J end lost 3 bases, and 8 bases lay between the germline ends. CDR1 and CDR2 from the germline V gene are MDHEN and SYDVKM. The CDR3 has 13 amino acids. The CDR3 DNA sequence: TGTGCCAGCAGGGCACAGGACACCGGGGAGCTGTTTTTT. This translates into CASRAQDTGELFF.

This chain uses TRBV19 with TRBJ2-7, with 8 bases identical to TRBD2. This CDR3 is 15 amino acids long. V was pared by 3 bases and J by 3 bases, with 7 bases of the junction left unmatched. The germline V gene has CDR1 LNHDA and CDR2 SQIVND (reference sequence). This CDR3 is CASSMSGAGGYEQYF. DNA for the CDR3: TGTGCCAGTAGTATGTCGGGGGCGGGAGGCTACGAGCAGTACTTC.

The chain links TRBV5-1 to TRBJ1-2; D call uncertain. This CDR3 contains 13 residues. Germline V lookup: CDR1 SGHRS, CDR2 YFSETQ. V gave up 0 bases and J gave up 13 bases, with 16 bases separating them. The CDR3 DNA follows: TGCGCCAGCAGCTTGGATTCCGGAAAACCGGCCACCTTC. As protein: CASSLDSGKPATF.

The CDR3 protein is CASSLLGNTDTQYF. CDR3 coding DNA: TGTGCCAGCAGTTTATTGGGGAACACAGATACGCAGTATTTT. The gene calls are TRBV28 and TRBJ2-3; D unclear. CDR1 and CDR2 (germline): MDHEN, SYDVKM. Trimming stripped 1 base from V and 2 bases from J, with 7 bases between. The length of the CDR3 is 14 residues. The variable domain in full, with the rest retrieved from reference TRBV28 and TRBJ2-3, is DVKVTQSSRYLVKRTGEKVFLECVQDMDHENMFWYRQDPGLGLRLIYFSYDVKMKEKGDIPEGYSVSREKKERFSLILESASTNQTSMYLCASSLLGNTDTQYFGPGTRLTVL.

About this clone: The same CDR3 can be traced to other DNA sequences in this sample. CDR3 coding DNA: TGTGCCAGCAGCTTAGTCTTAGGAAACACCATATATTTT. Residues: CASSLVLGNTIYF. The chain has TRBV7-9 and TRBJ1-3; no clear D. The CDR3 runs to 13 residues. Trimming pared 1 base from V and 4 bases from J, leaving 5 bases between. Germline CDR1 is SEHNR and CDR2 is FQNEAQ (reference sequence).

The genes are TRBV5-4 and TRBJ1-4; D is perhaps TRBD1 (6 bases). This CDR3 region has 15 residues. V was clipped by 4 bases and J by 4 bases, with 14 bases between them. Germline V gene data show CDR1 as SGHNT and CDR2 as YYREEE (reference sequence). The CDR3 loop is CASSQVGGINEKLFF. CDR3 DNA: TGTGCCAGCAGCCAGGTCGGGGGCATTAATGAAAAACTGTTTTTT.

This chain uses TRBV3-1 (or the pseudogene TRBV3-2) with TRBJ2-2; D is unclear. This CDR3 comprises 14 residues. Looked up from germline, CDR1 is LGHDT and CDR2 is YNNKEL (reference sequence). V was pared by 4 bases and J by 7 bases, with 13 bases between. The CDR3 DNA reads TGTGCCAGCAGCCCTATGAAGAGTGGCGGGGAGCTGTTTTTT. Encoded protein: CASSPMKSGGELFF.

The rearrangement uses TRBV19 and TRBJ2-2; D might be TRBD1 (5 bases). Deletions cut 5 bases from V and 0 bases from J, with 13 bases between. The germline V gene encodes CDR1 LNHDA and CDR2 SQIVND (reference sequence). This CDR3 contains 16 residues. CDR3 coding DNA: TGTGCCAGTAGTGTCACAGGCTTCGCGAACACCGGGGAGCTGTTTTTT. Its translation is CASSVTGFANTGELFF. The full variable domain, its missing parts supplied by reference TRBV19 and TRBJ2-2, is DGGITQSPKYLFRKEGQNVTLSCEQNLNHDAMYWYRQDPGQGLRLIYYSQIVNDFQKGDIAEGYSVSREKKESFPLTVTSAQKNPTAFYLCASSVTGFANTGELFFGEGSRLTVL.